The 21 T cell receptor beta chains presented below share a single source sample, sequenced in a study of shared T cell receptors in the human thymus (dated by TCRdb to about 2021). Library creation used the immunoSEQ multiplex PCR assay. TCRdb took over this immuneACCESS table, retaining in-frame rearrangements with V and J assigned. Such tables are incomplete; in checked studies, under half of the missing clones stem from an unresolved V gene, and the remainder is unexplained. This sample lists 450,000 to 650,000 clones; roughly 74% were detected once. Jointly, the top ten make up about 0.013% of the sample. These data are also associated with another study on human thymus T cells.

The material sequenced was thymocytes. All receptors come from a boy under three years old with a congenital heart defect. Donor details come from another sample of the same person, matched by shared clones.

The rearrangement links TRBV6-6 to TRBJ1-5, with TRBD1 identical over 8 bases. The CDR3 is 15 amino acids. V trimming: 6 bases; J trimming: 6 bases; junction bases outside the gene matches: 10. The germline V gene has CDR1 MNHNY and CDR2 SVGAGI (reference sequence). The CDR3: CASSLDRGKVQPQHF. The CDR3 coding sequence is TGTGCCAGCAGCCTAGACAGGGGTAAGGTTCAGCCCCAGCATTTT.

The J gene is TRBJ2-1, the V gene TRBV7-2, with 14 bases aligning to TRBD2. J gave up 0 bases and V 1 base, and 5 bases lay outside the gene matches. Per the germline V gene, CDR1 is SGHTA and CDR2 is FQGNSA. The CDR3 has 19 residues. This CDR3 reads CASSLGTSGRLSSYNEQFF. The CDR3 bases are TGTGCCAGCAGCTTAGGGACTAGCGGGAGGTTGAGCTCCTACAATGAGCAGTTCTTC.

This chain links TRBV7-9 with TRBJ1-2; no clear D. V lost 6 bases and J 1 base, leaving 24 bases between the germline ends. Germline V gene sequence: CDR1 SEHNR, CDR2 FQNEAQ (reference sequence). The CDR3 is made up of 18 amino acids. CDR3 coding DNA: TGTGCCAGCAGTACAGAGTCCTCCGTGGAAAGGAATAACTATGGCTACACCTTC. It specifies CASSTESSVERNNYGYTF.

The V call is TRBV5-4, the J call TRBJ2-1; 9 bases line up with TRBD2. This CDR3 is 17 amino acids long. V trimming: 6 bases; J trimming: 6 bases; junction bases outside the gene matches: 16. Germline V gene lookup returns CDR1 SGHNT and CDR2 YYREEE (reference sequence). CDR3 amino acids: CASNAQAGTSPINEQFF. As DNA, the CDR3 is TGTGCCAGCAACGCTCAAGCTGGGACTAGCCCCATCAATGAGCAGTTCTTC.

The chain is built from TRBV21-1 and TRBJ2-3; the table's D call of TRBD1 was not tested on the DNA. TRBV21-1 is marked as a pseudogene. This CDR3 region has 15 residues. For the CDR3, the DNA is TGTGCCAGCAGCAAAGGTGTCGGCCCAGGAGATACGCAGTATTTT. It codes for CASSKGVGPGDTQYF.

V gene TRBV28 combines with J gene TRBJ2-1; 12 positions agree with TRBD2. CDR1 and CDR2 (germline): MDHEN, SYDVKM. The CDR3 has 21 amino acids. J was trimmed by 7 bases and V by 6 bases; bases with no gene match: 25. The CDR3 reads CASSFPGTGIRLAGVRNEQFF. CDR3 sequence (DNA): TGTGCCAGCAGCTTTCCCGGGACAGGGATTAGACTAGCGGGAGTTCGAAATGAGCAGTTCTTC.

This clone has more than one count but fewer than ten. The chain couples TRBV28 to TRBJ2-1; 10 positions agree with TRBD2. Germline V gene sequence: CDR1 MDHEN, CDR2 SYDVKM. The V and J ends lost 3 bases and 0 bases, in that order; junction bases with no gene match: 11. The length of the CDR3 is 19 residues. The CDR3 protein is CASSFPRGLAVSSYNEQFF. The CDR3 nucleotides read TGTGCCAGCAGTTTCCCCAGAGGACTAGCGGTAAGCTCCTACAATGAGCAGTTCTTC.

This chain links TRBV7-8 with TRBJ1-2; 11 bases agree with TRBD1. CDR1 and CDR2 (germline): SGHVS, FQNEAQ. The ends lost 6 bases at V and 7 bases at J; junction bases unmatched: 4. The CDR3 spans 13 residues. Here the CDR3 reads CASRKGQGAGYTF. The CDR3 DNA is TGTGCCAGCAGAAAAGGACAGGGGGCTGGCTACACCTTC.

The rearrangement links TRBV5-4 to TRBJ2-7, with 8 bases that match TRBD1. This CDR3 contains 14 residues. J lost 3 bases, V lost 4 bases, and 6 bases had no gene match. Germline CDR1 SGHNT, CDR2 YYREEE (reference sequence). The CDR3 here is CASSEDRGDYEQYF. The CDR3 DNA reads TGTGCCAGCAGCGAAGACAGGGGAGACTACGAGCAGTACTTC.

The chain recombines TRBV4-2 with TRBJ2-4, with 9 positions matching TRBD2. The V gene's germline CDR1 is LGHNA and CDR2 YNFKEQ. The CDR3 loop spans 19 amino acids. V lost 0 bases, J lost 1 base, and 10 bases stayed unmatched. The CDR3 here is CASSQDPAGGPSAKNIQYF. The CDR3 DNA is TGTGCCAGCAGCCAAGATCCTGCGGGAGGGCCCTCGGCCAAAAACATTCAGTACTTC.

This clone was seen a single time. This chain joins TRBV2 and TRBJ2-1; TRBD1 is a possible D gene (6 bases). The ends were cut back, 0 bases at V and 10 bases at J, with 16 bases in the middle. The germline V gene encodes CDR1 SNHLY and CDR2 FYNNEI. This CDR3 is built from 15 residues. CDR3 loop: CASSEAPQGDREQFF. The DNA of the CDR3 is TGTGCCAGCAGTGAAGCGCCCCAAGGAGACAGGGAGCAGTTCTTC.

The V and J genes are TRBV11-2 and TRBJ2-7; D may be TRBD2 (7 bases). V lost 5 bases, J lost 2 bases, and 22 bases lay in between. The germline V gene encodes CDR1 SGHAT and CDR2 FQNNGV. The length of the CDR3 is 17 residues. The CDR3 DNA reads TGTGCCAGCAGCCCCCCCCGAGGGGGACTATATACCTACGAGCAGTACTTC. Its protein is CASSPPRGGLYTYEQYF.

The CDR3 region is CAWSVPGGQQHF. The CDR3 DNA is TGTGCCTGGAGTGTTCCGGGGGGACAACAGCATTTT. This rearrangement joins TRBV30 to TRBJ1-5, with a tentative D call TRBD1 (6 bases). The CDR3 runs to 12 residues. V dropped 0 bases and J dropped 13 bases, with 13 bases sitting between them. Per germline, CDR1 GTSNPN and CDR2 SVGIG (reference sequence).

Here the CDR3 reads CASSFVSNQPQHF. Written as DNA, the CDR3 is TGTGCCAGCAGTTTTGTAAGCAATCAGCCCCAGCATTTT. The chain has TRBV28 and TRBJ1-5; no clear D. Looked up from germline, CDR1 is MDHEN and CDR2 is SYDVKM. With 3 bases removed from V and 1 base from J, the gap between germline ends came to 4 bases. The CDR3 covers 13 residues.

This clone was seen more than once but under ten times. The chain carries TRBV4-2 and TRBJ2-7; 8 nucleotides align to TRBD2. Losses at the gene ends were 0 bases for V and 5 bases for J; bases not matched to a gene: 9. Germline CDR1 reads LGHNA; CDR2 reads YNFKEQ. CDR3 length: 16 residues. CDR3 amino acids: CASSQDWASGFDEQYF. DNA for the CDR3: TGTGCCAGCAGCCAAGATTGGGCTAGCGGGTTCGACGAGCAGTACTTC.

The V gene is TRBV10-3, the J gene TRBJ2-7; maybe TRBD2 (5 bases). The CDR3 covers 13 residues. Germline V gives CDR1 ENHRY, CDR2 SYGVKD. Trimming took off 3 bases at V and 5 bases at J, with 11 bases between the two ends. CDR3 coding DNA: TGTGCCATCAGTGACCGCGGAGGCAACGAGCAGTACTTC. It is translated as CAISDRGGNEQYF.

J is TRBJ1-5 and V is TRBV19, with D perhaps TRBD1 (6 bases). V lost 6 bases to trimming and J lost 4 bases, with 13 bases between them. The CDR3 contains 14 residues. Germline CDR1 reads LNHDA; CDR2 reads SQIVND (reference sequence). The CDR3, as DNA: TGTGCCAGTAGGTTACAGGGCGAAAATCAGCCCCAGCATTTT. It translates to CASRLQGENQPQHF.

This clone was detected once. The gene calls are TRBV6-1 and TRBJ1-3, with D tentatively TRBD1 (6 bases). This CDR3 has 14 residues. Germline CDR1 reads MNHNS; CDR2 reads SASEGT. V was shortened by 6 bases and J by 0 bases, with 9 bases between the two germline ends. In DNA form, the CDR3 reads TGTGCCAGCAGCCAGGGGAGCTCTGGAAACACCATATATTTT. Amino acids: CASSQGSSGNTIYF.

The CDR3 nucleotides read TGCGCCAGCAGCCCCCTCCCCAGGGGGAGAGGGAACAATGAGCAGTTCTTC. It translates to CASSPLPRGRGNNEQFF. The chain employs TRBV4-3 and TRBJ2-1, with TRBD1 matching 7 bases. Germline V lookup: CDR1 LGHNA, CDR2 YSLEER. The CDR3 length is 17 residues. With 4 bases clipped from V and 5 bases from J, the junction kept 14 bases outside the gene matches.

The chain employs TRBV6-5 and TRBJ2-7; 7 bases align to TRBD1. The germline V gene has CDR1 MNHEY and CDR2 SVGAGI. This CDR3 region has 14 residues. V trimming: 5 bases; J trimming: 5 bases; junction bases outside the gene matches: 9. The CDR3 coding sequence is TGTGCCAGCAGTAGGACAGGTCTTGTAAACGAGCAGTACTTC. It specifies CASSRTGLVNEQYF.

V is TRBV7-6 and J is TRBJ2-7, with 9 bases matching TRBD2. The CDR3 extends over 17 amino acids. Germline V gene lookup returns CDR1 SGHVS and CDR2 FNYEAQ. With V trimmed by 1 base and J by 4 bases, 11 bases remained unmatched. The chain's CDR3 is CASSLGYGASGNYEQYF. The CDR3 DNA is TGTGCCAGCAGCTTAGGATACGGGGCTAGCGGGAATTACGAGCAGTACTTC.